This TCR beta chain was sequenced in a study of Graves' ophthalmopathy and Graves' hyperthyroidism. The study, taken as a whole, reports: An 81.08% specificity and approximately 88% sensitivity were achieved by a 13-signature model that separated ophthalmopathy from stable hyperthyroidism.

CAS ≥3, NOSPECS ≥4, moderate-to-severe activity and duration under 3 months marked donors with ophthalmopathy. Turning to this clonotype: The antigen remains unidentified.

The CDR3 extends over 13 amino acids. V gave up 7 bases and J gave up 7 bases; unmatched junction bases: 10. Germline V gene data show CDR1 as SQVTM and CDR2 as ANQGSEA. From RNA, the CDR3 regions of TCR beta chains were amplified and sequenced. First-round RT-PCR relied on HTBI primers, and a second-round multiplex PCR came next. TCRdb fed the multiplex PCR reads into MiXCR, producing one record per CDR3 protein. The table records more than 550,000 distinct CDR3 sequences, roughly 41% of them present only once. This chain connects TRBV29-1 to TRBJ2-7; 10 positions agree with TRBD1. The sequence was obtained from an adult man with Graves' ophthalmopathy. Sequencing input: peripheral blood. CDR3 bases: TGCAGCGCAGCCGGGACAGGGGATACAGAGCAGTACTTC. Translating it yields CSAAGTGDTEQYF.